These 22 T cell receptor beta chains originate from one sample sequenced in a study of control samples from healthy donors and cancer patients. TCRdb's copy holds only in-frame clones and misses some; the assay was immunoSEQ multiplex PCR. The repertoire holds approximately 86,000 clones, roughly 84% seen once, with less than 2.5% in the top ten. Material for sequencing was blood. The receptors originated from a woman aged 35 to 49 in good health.

The V call is TRBV5-6, the J call TRBJ2-2, with TRBD2 matching 13 bases. This CDR3 region has 17 residues. V shed 4 bases and J 7 bases; nucleotides not matched to a gene: 10. The V gene's germline CDR1 is SGHDT and CDR2 YYEEEE. As DNA, the CDR3 is TGTGCCAGCAGCCCGGGACTAGCGGGGCCCTGGGGCGGGGAGCTGTTTTTT. Translating it yields CASSPGLAGPWGGELFF.

The genes are TRBV3-1 (or the pseudogene TRBV3-2) and TRBJ2-7; D is unclear. The CDR3 has 17 residues. Germline-derived CDR1 and CDR2 are LGHDT and YNNKEL (reference sequence). The germline V and J ends were trimmed by 0 bases and 0 bases, with 15 bases remaining between them. The CDR3 bases are TGTGCCAGCAGCCAAGATCGAGAGCCTAGGAGCTCCTACGAGCAGTACTTC. It translates to CASSQDREPRSSYEQYF.

The CDR3, as DNA: TGTGCCGGCACCCTAACCTCTGGCTACACCTTC. Its translation is CAGTLTSGYTF. V gene TRBV2 combines with J gene TRBJ1-2, with D uncertain. Germline V gene sequence: CDR1 SNHLY, CDR2 FYNNEI. The CDR3 covers 11 residues. V shed 11 bases and J shed 7 bases, with 14 bases lying between them.

This clone appeared once. V and J are TRBV10-3 and TRBJ1-5; the match to TRBD1 covers 7 bases. V lost 5 bases and J lost 5; bases outside the gene matches: 6. Germline V gene lookup returns CDR1 ENHRY and CDR2 SYGVKD. This CDR3 has 14 residues. CDR3: CAISSTGADQPQHF. CDR3 sequence (DNA): TGTGCCATCAGTTCTACAGGGGCCGATCAGCCCCAGCATTTT.

J is TRBJ1-1 and V is TRBV7-9; 8 bases are shared with TRBD1. The junction had 12 bases not matched to a gene; V was cut back by 3 bases and J by 6 bases. CDR3 length: 16 amino acids. The germline V gene encodes CDR1 SEHNR and CDR2 FQNEAQ (reference sequence). The CDR3 sequence: CASSFLPGQAQPEAFF. As DNA, the CDR3 is TGTGCCAGCAGCTTCCTACCGGGACAGGCCCAACCTGAAGCTTTCTTT.

J is TRBJ1-1 and V is TRBV5-6; D is unclear. There are 14 residues in the CDR3. Looked up from germline, CDR1 is SGHDT and CDR2 is YYEEEE. V dropped 3 bases and J dropped 4 bases, with 13 bases sitting between them. CDR3 nucleotide sequence: TGTGCCAGCAGCTACCCAGTTAGGAGCACTGAAGCTTTCTTT. This gives the protein CASSYPVRSTEAFF.

The chain combines TRBV7-2 with TRBJ1-3; no firm D call. The CDR3 length is 15 residues. With 3 bases removed from V and 2 bases from J, the gap between germline ends came to 11 bases. The V gene's germline CDR1 is SGHTA and CDR2 FQGNSA. The CDR3 coding sequence is TGTGCCAGCAGCTTTCTGGGTTTTACTGGAAACACCATATATTTT. Translation gives CASSFLGFTGNTIYF.

The chain has TRBV19 and TRBJ1-4; D gene unclear. The CDR3 extends over 14 amino acids. V shed 5 bases and J shed 7 bases, with 14 bases lying between them. The germline V gene has CDR1 LNHDA and CDR2 SQIVND (reference sequence). The CDR3 loop is CASSFRRLGEKLFF. CDR3 bases: TGTGCCAGTAGTTTTCGGAGGTTAGGTGAAAAACTGTTTTTT.

This chain uses TRBV4-1 with TRBJ1-2; D is possibly TRBD1 (5 bases). The V end lost 5 bases, the J end lost 4 bases, and 17 bases lay between the germline ends. The CDR3 totals 15 residues. Germline values: CDR1 MGHRA, CDR2 YSYEKL. For the CDR3, the DNA is TGCGCCAGCAGCTTTCGGGTAGGGGAAAGCTATGGCTACACCTTC. The encoded protein is CASSFRVGESYGYTF.

This clone was found once. This chain links TRBV19 with TRBJ1-3, with 7 bases lining up with TRBD1. The trim removed 5 bases at V and 4 bases at J, leaving 2 bases unmatched. CDR3 size: 13 residues. CDR1 is LNHDA, CDR2 SQIVND, per germline (reference sequence). The DNA for the CDR3 is TGTGCCAGTAGTCCGGGACAGGGAAACACCATATATTTT. As protein: CASSPGQGNTIYF.

The CDR3 nucleotides are TGCGCCAGCAGCTTGACAGGGGAACCTGAAGCTTTCTTT. Translated: CASSLTGEPEAFF. The V call is TRBV5-1, the J call TRBJ1-1; 7 nucleotides align to TRBD1. The CDR3 has 13 residues. Germline assignment: CDR1 SGHRS and CDR2 YFSETQ. Losses at the gene ends were 1 base for V and 6 bases for J; bases not matched to a gene: 3. Full variable domain (outside the CDR3, taken from reference TRBV5-1 and TRBJ1-1): KAGVTQTPRYLIKTRGQQVTLSCSPISGHRSVSWYQQTPGQGLQFLFEYFSETQRNKGNFPGRFSGRQFSNSRSEMNVSTLELGDSALYLCASSLTGEPEAFFGQGTRLTVV.

This chain uses TRBV5-8 with TRBJ2-7, with D perhaps TRBD1 (5 bases). CDR1 and CDR2 from the germline V gene are SGHTS and YDEGEE. With 2 bases removed from V and 4 bases from J, the gap between germline ends came to 13 bases. The CDR3 runs 14 residues. The CDR3: CASSFKGFRYEQYF. The CDR3 DNA is TGTGCCAGCAGCTTCAAGGGGTTTCGGTACGAGCAGTACTTC.

DNA of the CDR3: TGTGCCAGCGGGGGGGGAAATGAAAAACTGTTTTTT. Translation: CASGGGNEKLFF. The genes are TRBV2 and TRBJ1-4; D might be TRBD1 (5 bases). Germline V gene lookup returns CDR1 SNHLY and CDR2 FYNNEI. The germline V and J ends were trimmed by 8 bases and 5 bases, with 9 bases remaining between them. The CDR3 is 12 amino acids.

This clone showed up just a few times. The chain joins TRBV10-3 to TRBJ1-1; possibly TRBD1 for D (5 bases). The CDR3 covers 16 residues. Germline lookup yields CDR1 ENHRY and CDR2 SYGVKD. The V end lost 2 bases, the J end lost 0 bases, and 13 bases lay between the germline ends. CDR3 DNA sequence: TGTGCCATCAGTGAGCCTGGACAAACTTTGAACACTGAAGCTTTCTTT. It specifies CAISEPGQTLNTEAFF.

The V call is TRBV21-1, the J call TRBJ1-3; the D call of TRBD1 is as the table states it, not checked on the DNA. TRBV21-1 is termed a pseudogene. The CDR3 has 16 amino acids. CDR3 in DNA: TGTGCCAGCAGCAAAGCTCCAGGGTCAGTTGGAAACACCATATATTTT. Its translation is CASSKAPGSVGNTIYF.

The gene calls are TRBV27 and TRBJ1-5; 9 bases are a match to TRBD1. Trimming removed 3 bases from V and 6 bases from J; junction bases left unmatched: 6. Germline V lookup: CDR1 MNHEY, CDR2 SMNVEV (reference sequence). This CDR3 has 15 amino acids. CDR3 DNA: TGTGCCAGCAGTTTGGGGGGACAGGGCGGTCAGCCCCAGCATTTT. It is translated as CASSLGGQGGQPQHF.

A word on this clone: The same CDR3 also results from other DNA sequences found in this sample. The genes are TRBV11-3 and TRBJ1-6, with D uncertain. Per germline, CDR1 SGHNT and CDR2 YENEEA. V gave up 1 base and J gave up 9 bases, with 4 bases separating them. The CDR3 has 12 amino acids. The CDR3 nucleotides read TGTGCCAGCAGCTTAGGGGGTTCACCCCTCCACTTT. Translation: CASSLGGSPLHF.

This chain connects TRBV20-1 to TRBJ1-6, with D unresolved. CDR3 length: 17 residues. Trimming left V 3 bases short and J 9 bases short, with 24 bases between. Germline CDR1 and CDR2: DFQATT and SNEGSKA (reference sequence). For the CDR3, the DNA is TGCAGTGCTAGTCCAACCCACTCTAAGGCGGTCCGTTCACCCCTCCACTTT. Residues: CSASPTHSKAVRSPLHF.

The chain links TRBV6-2 or TRBV6-3 to TRBJ1-2; TRBD1 is a possible D gene (5 bases). The CDR3 extends over 12 amino acids. V was shortened by 3 bases and J by 6 bases, with 8 bases between the two germline ends. Germline V CDR1 and CDR2: MNHEY, SVGEGT. This CDR3 is CASSYRGDGYTF. As DNA, the CDR3 is TGTGCCAGCAGTTATCGGGGCGATGGCTACACCTTC.

The rearrangement links TRBV7-9 to TRBJ1-1; no firm D call. The V and J ends lost 5 bases and 0 bases respectively, with 13 bases between them. CDR3 length equals 15 residues. Per germline, CDR1 SEHNR and CDR2 FQNEAQ (reference sequence). Here the CDR3 reads CASSISQRMNTEAFF. The CDR3 nucleotides read TGTGCCAGCAGCATATCTCAACGTATGAACACTGAAGCTTTCTTT.

This rearrangement joins TRBV4-1 to TRBJ1-1; perhaps TRBD1 as D (5 bases). The V end lost 1 base, the J end lost 10 bases, and 22 bases lay between the germline ends. The CDR3 has 16 residues. Germline V CDR1 and CDR2: MGHRA, YSYEKL. The chain's CDR3 is CASSQGLAYGRGRAFF. The CDR3 bases are TGCGCCAGCAGCCAAGGTCTAGCGTACGGAAGGGGTAGAGCTTTCTTT.

The genes are TRBV15 and TRBJ2-5; weak D call: TRBD2 (6 bases). CDR3 length equals 12 residues. Trimming shortened V by 6 bases and J by 5 bases, and 10 bases separated the two germline ends. From germline, CDR1 is LNHNV and CDR2 YYDKDF (reference sequence). The CDR3 sequence is CATRVGRETQYF. The CDR3 bases are TGTGCCACCAGAGTGGGGAGGGAGACCCAGTACTTC.